Listed below are T cell receptor beta chains from one sample, sequenced in a study of regulatory T cells in long-lasting Graves disease. MiXCR, run by TCRdb on the multiplex PCR reads, gives a single entry per CDR3 protein. The sample includes around 400,000 distinct CDR3 sequences, 21% of them seen just once. This material consisted of peripheral blood mononuclear cells (PBMCs), taken when the disease was refractory, from a patient treated with antithyroid drugs. All receptors come from a female donor with Graves disease. Each CDR3 is given with its conserved first and last residue. Each record gives: clone size, D gene, J gene, V gene, CDR3 protein. A D gene is named only where the DNA matches it firmly. Clone size is stated in some rows and not others, as once, few, many or a class when expanded.

-,-,TRBJ2-1,TRBV7-3,CASSLEATDSYNEQFF
few,TRBD2,TRBJ2-7,TRBV7-6,CASSAGPTSGSYEQYF
-,-,TRBJ1-2,TRBV25-1,CATEGQEIYGYTF
few,TRBD1,TRBJ2-7,TRBV5-1,CASSLGTGKNYEQYF
-,TRBD2,TRBJ2-7,TRBV5-4,CASSPDSGRGHEQYF
few,TRBD2,TRBJ2-7,TRBV19,CASAGLAASYEQYF
few,-,TRBJ2-5,TRBV7-9,CASSSHLASQETQYF
-,-,TRBJ1-3,TRBV10-3,CAISAAAGNTIYF
once,TRBD1,TRBJ1-1,TRBV7-3,CASSPGGRVGAMNTEAFF
few,TRBD1,TRBJ1-5,TRBV20-1,CSARDQGAGVSNQPQHF
few,TRBD1,TRBJ1-1,TRBV7-9,CASSLGRGLRNTEAFF
many,TRBD1,TRBJ1-5,TRBV28,CASTPRTGEFQPQHF
few,-,TRBJ2-2,TRBV29-1,CSVEVYANTGGLFF
many,-,TRBJ2-2,TRBV12-3/TRBV12-4,CASTRGTGELFF
-,-,TRBJ2-5,TRBV2,CANSEDTLPQETQYF
-,TRBD2,TRBJ2-7,TRBV20-1,CSARAGLAGFYEQYF
-,TRBD2,TRBJ2-2,TRBV9,CASSVSGRNTGELFF